A single sample gave rise to the 14 T cell receptor beta chains below, sequenced in a study of blood T cell repertoires in COVID-19. Sequencing used immunoSEQ multiplex PCR; TCRdb keeps in-frame clones, though not all of them. This table has 350,000 to 450,000 clones, roughly 92% appearing once. Sample: PBMCs or T cells enriched from blood (not recorded which). The receptors stem from a middle-aged woman who had been exposed to COVID-19.

CDR3 amino acids: CASSLYSVLSPSTKSSYNEQFF. CDR3 sequence (DNA): TGTGCCAGCAGTTTATATTCGGTACTGAGTCCCTCTACCAAGAGCTCCTACAATGAGCAGTTCTTC. V is TRBV27 and J is TRBJ2-1, with D unresolved. Germline lookup yields CDR1 MNHEY and CDR2 SMNVEV (reference sequence). The CDR3 sequence is 22 residues long. The germline V and J ends were trimmed by 1 base and 0 bases, with 28 bases remaining between them.

V usage is TRBV19 and J usage is TRBJ1-2; 9 nucleotides align to TRBD1. Germline V gene sequence: CDR1 LNHDA, CDR2 SQIVND (reference sequence). V trimming: 4 bases; J trimming: 4 bases; junction bases outside the gene matches: 10. This CDR3 has 16 residues. CDR3 residues: CASSTTQGAGTYGYTF. CDR3 coding DNA: TGTGCCAGTAGTACCACACAGGGGGCCGGGACCTATGGCTACACCTTC.

There are a few counts of this clone. V gene TRBV7-9 combines with J gene TRBJ1-1, with D tentatively TRBD1 (5 bases). The V and J ends lost 2 bases and 1 base respectively, with 11 bases between them. The V gene's germline CDR1 is SEHNR and CDR2 FQNEAQ (reference sequence). The CDR3 runs 15 residues. The CDR3 DNA reads TGTGCCAGCAGCTTAACTATGGGGGGGAACACTGAAGCTTTCTTT. It specifies CASSLTMGGNTEAFF. The whole variable domain, remainder taken from reference TRBV7-9 and TRBJ1-1, is DTGVSQNPRHKITKRGQNVTFRCDPISEHNRLYWYRQTLGQGPEFLTYFQNEAQLEKSRLLSDRFSAERPKGSFSTLEIQRTEQGDSAMYLCASSLTMGGNTEAFFGQGTRLTVV.

This chain connects TRBV2 to TRBJ1-2; TRBD1 aligns across 10 bases. Germline CDR1 and CDR2: SNHLY and FYNNEI. Trimming removed 5 bases from V and 5 bases from J; junction bases left unmatched: 5. CDR3 size: 14 residues. CDR3 region: CASSYRDRGYGYTF. The CDR3 DNA reads as TGTGCCAGCAGTTACCGGGACAGGGGTTATGGCTACACCTTC.

The V call is TRBV7-9, the J call TRBJ1-6; the D gene is possibly TRBD1 (6 bases). This CDR3 is 15 amino acids long. The V gene lost 6 bases and the J gene lost 3 bases, with 12 bases spanning the gap. Germline CDR1 and CDR2: SEHNR and FQNEAQ (reference sequence). The CDR3 region is CASREDSDYNSPLHF. The CDR3 DNA follows: TGTGCCAGCAGAGAGGACAGTGACTATAATTCACCCCTCCACTTT.

Only a few counts were recorded for this clone. V gene TRBV7-2 combines with J gene TRBJ1-5, with no clear D. This CDR3 is built from 15 residues. Per the germline V gene, CDR1 is SGHTA and CDR2 is FQGNSA. Trimming stripped 5 bases from V and 7 bases from J, with 18 bases between. The CDR3, as DNA: TGTGCCAGCAGCCCCCGGTGGGAGGGAGGGCAGCCCCAGCATTTT. Its translation is CASSPRWEGGQPQHF.

Only a few counts were recorded for this clone. This chain uses TRBV6-6 with TRBJ1-2; 9 bases agree with TRBD1. The germline gives CDR1 MNHNY, CDR2 SVGAGI (reference sequence). CDR3 length: 17 residues. The V segment lost 5 bases and the J segment 5 bases; nucleotides outside the gene matches: 15. CDR3 DNA sequence: TGTGCCAGCAGTCCCTATCCTACAGGGGGCCAAGGGTATGGCTACACCTTC. This codes for CASSPYPTGGQGYGYTF.

The rearrangement links TRBV3-1 (or the pseudogene TRBV3-2) to TRBJ2-1; the match to TRBD2 covers 13 bases. Germline-derived CDR1 and CDR2 are LGHDT and YNNKEL (reference sequence). Trimming cost V 5 bases and J 7 bases; bases outside gene matches: 8. CDR3 length: 16 amino acids. CDR3 in amino acids: CASSSRTSGGGNEQFF. The CDR3 nucleotides are TGTGCCAGCAGCTCTCGGACTAGCGGGGGAGGGAATGAGCAGTTCTTC.

V usage is TRBV2 and J usage is TRBJ1-2, with a tentative D call TRBD1 (5 bases). The V end lost 2 bases, the J end lost 7 bases, and 11 bases lay between the germline ends. Germline V CDR1 and CDR2: SNHLY, FYNNEI. There are 13 residues in the CDR3. In nucleotides, the CDR3 is TGTGCCAGCAGTGAATTAAGGGGTGGTGGCTACACCTTC. Translated, it gives CASSELRGGGYTF.

This clone has a single count. This chain uses TRBV10-3 with TRBJ2-3, with 9 bases identical to TRBD1. The V gene end was trimmed by 6 bases and the J gene end by 3 bases; junction bases not matched to a gene: 7. The CDR3 sequence is 15 residues long. Germline V gene data show CDR1 as ENHRY and CDR2 as SYGVKD. The CDR3 nucleotides read TGTGCCATCAGGGTCCGGACAGGGGTGACAGATACGCAGTATTTT. This encodes CAIRVRTGVTDTQYF.

The rearrangement links TRBV4-2 to TRBJ1-2; TRBD1 might be the D (5 bases). This CDR3 is built from 14 residues. V dropped 2 bases and J dropped 0 bases, with 7 bases sitting between them. CDR1 and CDR2 from the germline V gene are LGHNA and YNFKEQ. The CDR3 DNA follows: TGTGCCAGCAGCCAAACAGGAGCTAACTATGGCTACACCTTC. Protein sequence: CASSQTGANYGYTF.

The V and J genes are TRBV19 and TRBJ2-1, with 8 bases identical to TRBD2. Germline CDR1 is LNHDA and CDR2 is SQIVND (reference sequence). The CDR3 covers 15 residues. V shed 6 bases, J shed 2 bases, and the junction held 6 bases outside the gene matches. CDR3 protein: CASREAGVPYNEQFF. In DNA form, the CDR3 reads TGTGCCAGTAGGGAAGCGGGAGTGCCCTACAATGAGCAGTTCTTC.

V usage is TRBV5-6 and J usage is TRBJ1-2; D not certain. The CDR3 length is 13 residues. Germline lookup yields CDR1 SGHDT and CDR2 YYEEEE. V lost 0 bases, J lost 9 bases, and 12 bases lay in between. The CDR3 region is CASSLGQVASYTF. The CDR3 DNA sequence: TGTGCCAGCAGCTTGGGACAAGTTGCGAGCTACACCTTC.

The CDR3 is CASSVLQQTEAFF. In DNA form, the CDR3 reads TGTGCCAGCAGTGTTCTTCAACAAACTGAAGCTTTCTTT. This sequence joins TRBV2 and TRBJ1-1; the D is unclear. Trimming left V 4 bases short and J 5 bases short, with 11 bases between. Germline CDR1 and CDR2: SNHLY and FYNNEI. The CDR3 length is 13 residues. Looking up the rest from reference TRBV2 and TRBJ1-1 gives the full variable domain: EPEVTQTPSHQVTQMGQEVILRCVPISNHLYFYWYRQILGQKVEFLVSFYNNEISEKSEIFDDQFSVERPDGSNFTLKIRSTKLEDSAMYFCASSVLQQTEAFFGQGTRLTVV.